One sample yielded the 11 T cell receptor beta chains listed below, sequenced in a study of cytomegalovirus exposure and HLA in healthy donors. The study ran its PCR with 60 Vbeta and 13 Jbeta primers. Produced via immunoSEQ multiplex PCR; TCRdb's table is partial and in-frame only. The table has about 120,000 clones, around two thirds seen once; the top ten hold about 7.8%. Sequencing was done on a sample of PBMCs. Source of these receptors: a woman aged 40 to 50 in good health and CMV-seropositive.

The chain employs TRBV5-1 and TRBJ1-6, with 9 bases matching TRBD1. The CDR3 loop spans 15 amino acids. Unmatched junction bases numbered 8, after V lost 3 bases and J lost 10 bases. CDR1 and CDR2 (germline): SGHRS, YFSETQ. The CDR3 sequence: CASSSSGTGQSPLHF. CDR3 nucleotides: TGCGCCAGCAGCTCCTCCGGGACAGGGCAATCACCCCTCCACTTT.

CDR3 residues: CASSVRAGGYYGYTF. The CDR3 DNA follows: TGTGCCAGCAGCGTAAGGGCAGGGGGTTATTATGGCTACACCTTC. The rearrangement links TRBV9 to TRBJ1-2, with 7 bases lining up with TRBD1. With 1 base clipped from V and 5 bases from J, the junction kept 8 bases outside the gene matches. The CDR3 loop spans 15 amino acids. Germline-derived CDR1 and CDR2 are SGDLS and YYNGEE. The variable domain in full, completed from reference TRBV9 and TRBJ1-2, reads DSGVTQTPKHLITATGQRVTLRCSPRSGDLSVYWYQQSLDQGLQFLIQYYNGEERAKGNILERFSAQQFPDLHSELNLSSLELGDSALYFCASSVRAGGYYGYTFGSGTRLTVV.

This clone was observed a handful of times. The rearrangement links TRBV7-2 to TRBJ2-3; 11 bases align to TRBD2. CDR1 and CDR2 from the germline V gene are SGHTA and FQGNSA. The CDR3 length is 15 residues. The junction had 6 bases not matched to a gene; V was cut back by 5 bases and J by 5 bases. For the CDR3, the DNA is TGTGCCAGCAGCGTTAGCGGGGGGGCAGTAGATACGCAGTATTTT. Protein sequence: CASSVSGGAVDTQYF.

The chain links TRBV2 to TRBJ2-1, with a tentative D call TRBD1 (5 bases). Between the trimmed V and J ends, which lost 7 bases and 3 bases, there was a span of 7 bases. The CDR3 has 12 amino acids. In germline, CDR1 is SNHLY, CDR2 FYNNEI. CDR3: CASMTDYNEQFF. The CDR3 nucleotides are TGTGCCAGCATGACAGACTACAATGAGCAGTTCTTC.

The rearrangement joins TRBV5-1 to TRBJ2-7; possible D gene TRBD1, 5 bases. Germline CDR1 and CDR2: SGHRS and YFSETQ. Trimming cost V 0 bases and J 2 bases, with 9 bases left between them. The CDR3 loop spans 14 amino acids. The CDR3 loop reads CASSLGRAAYEQYF. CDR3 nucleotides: TGCGCCAGCAGCTTGGGCAGGGCCGCCTACGAGCAGTACTTC.

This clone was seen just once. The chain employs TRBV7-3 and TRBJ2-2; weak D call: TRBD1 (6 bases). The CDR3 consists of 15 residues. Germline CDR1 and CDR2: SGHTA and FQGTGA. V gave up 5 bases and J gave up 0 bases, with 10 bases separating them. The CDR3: CASSPDRTNTGELFF. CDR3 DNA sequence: TGTGCCAGCAGCCCTGACAGGACGAACACCGGGGAGCTGTTTTTT.

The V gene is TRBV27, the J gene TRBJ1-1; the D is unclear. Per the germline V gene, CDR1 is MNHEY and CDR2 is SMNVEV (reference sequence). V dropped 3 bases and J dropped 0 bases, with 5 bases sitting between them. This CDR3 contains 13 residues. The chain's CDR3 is CASSFGMNTEAFF. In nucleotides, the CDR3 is TGTGCCAGCAGTTTCGGGATGAACACTGAAGCTTTCTTT.

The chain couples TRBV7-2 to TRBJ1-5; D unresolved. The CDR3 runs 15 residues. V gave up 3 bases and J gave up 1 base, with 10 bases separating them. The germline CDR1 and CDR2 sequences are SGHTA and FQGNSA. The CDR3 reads CASSLLSGSNQPQHF. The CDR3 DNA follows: TGTGCCAGCAGCTTGTTATCAGGCAGCAATCAGCCCCAGCATTTT.

This CDR3 is CASSPRGQGNTEAFF. The CDR3 coding sequence is TGTGCCAGCAGTCCCAGGGGCCAGGGGAACACTGAAGCTTTCTTT. The rearrangement uses TRBV6-5 and TRBJ1-1; D might be TRBD1 (6 bases). CDR1 MNHEY and CDR2 SVGAGI come from the germline V gene. The CDR3 length is 15 residues. V was pared by 5 bases and J by 1 base, with 14 bases between.

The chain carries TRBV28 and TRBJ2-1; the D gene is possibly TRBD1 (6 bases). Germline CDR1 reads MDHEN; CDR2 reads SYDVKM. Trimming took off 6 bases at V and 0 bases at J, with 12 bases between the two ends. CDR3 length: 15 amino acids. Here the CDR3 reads CASSRDRSSYNEQFF. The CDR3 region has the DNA TGTGCCAGCAGCCGAGACAGGAGCTCCTACAATGAGCAGTTCTTC.

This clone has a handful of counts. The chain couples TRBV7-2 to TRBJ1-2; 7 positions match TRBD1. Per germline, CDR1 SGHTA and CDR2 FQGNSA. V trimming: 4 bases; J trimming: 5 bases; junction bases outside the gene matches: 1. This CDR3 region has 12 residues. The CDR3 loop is CASSSTGYGYTF. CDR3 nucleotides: TGTGCCAGCAGCTCGACAGGGTATGGCTACACCTTC. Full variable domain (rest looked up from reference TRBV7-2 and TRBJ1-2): GAGVSQSPSNKVTEKGKDVELRCDPISGHTALYWYRQSLGQGLEFLIYFQGNSAPDKSGLPSDRFSAERTGGSVSTLTIQRTQQEDSAVYLCASSSTGYGYTFGSGTRLTVV.